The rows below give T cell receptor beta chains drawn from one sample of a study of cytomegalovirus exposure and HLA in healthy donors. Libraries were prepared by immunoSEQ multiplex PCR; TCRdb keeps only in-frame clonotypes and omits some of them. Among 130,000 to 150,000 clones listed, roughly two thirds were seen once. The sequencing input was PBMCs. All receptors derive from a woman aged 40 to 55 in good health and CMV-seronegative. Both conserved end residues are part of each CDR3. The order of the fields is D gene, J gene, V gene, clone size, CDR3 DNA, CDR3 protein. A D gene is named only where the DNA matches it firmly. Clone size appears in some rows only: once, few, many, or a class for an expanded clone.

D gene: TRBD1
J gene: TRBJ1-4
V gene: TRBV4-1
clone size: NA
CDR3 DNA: TGCGCCAGCAGCCCCCGGACAGGGGGCACTAATGAAAAACTGTTTTTT
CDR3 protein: CASSPRTGGTNEKLFF

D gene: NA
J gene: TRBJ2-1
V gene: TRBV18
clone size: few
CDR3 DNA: TGTGCCAGCTCACCGCGGATCAATGAGCAGTTCTTC
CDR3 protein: CASSPRINEQFF

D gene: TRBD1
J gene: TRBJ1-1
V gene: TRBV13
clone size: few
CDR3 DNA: TGTGCCAGCAGCTCGACAGGGATTAACACTGAAGCTTTCTTT
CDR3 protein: CASSSTGINTEAFF

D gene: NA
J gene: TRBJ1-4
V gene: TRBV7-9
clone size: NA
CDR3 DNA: TGTGCCAGCAGCTTAGCATCCGCAACTAATGAAAAACTGTTTTTT
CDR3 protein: CASSLASATNEKLFF

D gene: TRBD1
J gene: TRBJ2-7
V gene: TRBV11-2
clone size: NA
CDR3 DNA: TGTGCCAGCAGCTTAGATCTGGTTAACAGCGAGCGACAGGGCGCCCACGAGCAGTACTTC
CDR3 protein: CASSLDLVNSERQGAHEQYF

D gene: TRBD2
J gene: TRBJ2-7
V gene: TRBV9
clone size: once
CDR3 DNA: TGTGCCAGCAGCGTAGACGGGGAGGGCTACGAGCAGTACTTC
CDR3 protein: CASSVDGEGYEQYF

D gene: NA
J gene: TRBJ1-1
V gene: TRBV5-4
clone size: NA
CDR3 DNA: TGTGCCAGCAGCTTGGATGGGGGCGGTGAAGCTTTCTTT
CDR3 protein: CASSLDGGGEAFF

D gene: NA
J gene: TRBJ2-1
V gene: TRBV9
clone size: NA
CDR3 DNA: TGTGCCAGCAGCCCAGGAGGATTGCAGCGGAGCTCCTACAATGAGCAGTTCTTC
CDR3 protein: CASSPGGLQRSSYNEQFF

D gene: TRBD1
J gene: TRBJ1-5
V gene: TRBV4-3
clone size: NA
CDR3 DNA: TGCGCCAGCAGCCAACAGGCGGACAGGGCTGACAATCAGCCCCAGCATTTT
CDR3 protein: CASSQQADRADNQPQHF

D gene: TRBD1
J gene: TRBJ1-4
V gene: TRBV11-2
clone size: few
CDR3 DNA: TGTGCCAGCAGCGGCTCGACAGGGGCTAATGAAAAACTGTTTTTT
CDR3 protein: CASSGSTGANEKLFF

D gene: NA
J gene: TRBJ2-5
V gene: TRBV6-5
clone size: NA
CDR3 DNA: TGTGCCAGCAGTTACGGGACTCCGTCGGGGGAGACCCAGTACTTC
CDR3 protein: CASSYGTPSGETQYF

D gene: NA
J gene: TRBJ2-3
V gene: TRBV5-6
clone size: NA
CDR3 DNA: TGTGCCAGCAGCTTTAATTCACCCCGATTTCAGACTACAGATACGCAGTATTTT
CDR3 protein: CASSFNSPRFQTTDTQYF

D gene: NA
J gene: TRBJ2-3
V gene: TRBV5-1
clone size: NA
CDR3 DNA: TGCGCCAGCAGCCCCGAGGACAGTTCGGATACGCAGTATTTT
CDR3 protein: CASSPEDSSDTQYF

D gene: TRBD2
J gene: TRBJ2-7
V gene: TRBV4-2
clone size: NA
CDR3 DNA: TGTGCCAGCAGCCCCGGGCGGGGGGGCTACGAGCAGTACTTC
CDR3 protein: CASSPGRGGYEQYF

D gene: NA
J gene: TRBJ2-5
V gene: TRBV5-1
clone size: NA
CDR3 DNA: TGCGCCAGCAGCTTGCGTACCCGCGAGGAGACCCAGTACTTC
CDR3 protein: CASSLRTREETQYF

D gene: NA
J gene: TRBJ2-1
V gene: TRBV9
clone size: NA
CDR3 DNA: TGTGCCAGCAGCCGAGTTACCGGGCAGGTAGGAGGGCTTGGAGTTTTTGGTGAGCAGTTCTTC
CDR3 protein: CASSRVTGQVGGLGVFGEQFF

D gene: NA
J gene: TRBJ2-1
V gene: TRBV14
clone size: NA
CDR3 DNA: TGTGCCAGTCAACGGGGGTCCCACAATGAGCAGTTCTTC
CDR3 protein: CASQRGSHNEQFF

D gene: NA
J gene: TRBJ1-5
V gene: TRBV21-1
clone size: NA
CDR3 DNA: TGTGCCAGCACCGCGCGGATGATCGAGGGGGGCAATCAGCCCCAGCATTTT
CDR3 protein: CASTARMIEGGNQPQHF

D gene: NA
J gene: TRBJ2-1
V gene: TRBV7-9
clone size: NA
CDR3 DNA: TGTGCCAGCAGCTTGCTAAGAACGGTCTACAATGAGCAGTTCTTC
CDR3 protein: CASSLLRTVYNEQFF

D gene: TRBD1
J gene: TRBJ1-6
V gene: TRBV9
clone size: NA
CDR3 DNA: TGTGCCAGCAGCGTATCAGGGGGCAATAATTCACCCCTCCACTTT
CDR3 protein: CASSVSGGNNSPLHF

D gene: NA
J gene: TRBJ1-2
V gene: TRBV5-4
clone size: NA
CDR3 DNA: TGTGCCAGCAGCTTGGCCGGGAGCTATGGCTACACCTTC
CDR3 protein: CASSLAGSYGYTF

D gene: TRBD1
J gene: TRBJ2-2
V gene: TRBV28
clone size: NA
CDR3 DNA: TGTGCCAGCAACGTGGGACAGGGGACCGGGGAGCTGTTTTTT
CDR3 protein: CASNVGQGTGELFF

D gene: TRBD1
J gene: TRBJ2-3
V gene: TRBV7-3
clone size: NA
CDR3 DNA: TGTGCCAGCAGCCGGACAGGGGTTAGCACAGATACGCAGTATTTT
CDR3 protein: CASSRTGVSTDTQYF

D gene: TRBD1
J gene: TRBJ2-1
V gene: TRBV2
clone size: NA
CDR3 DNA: TGTGCCAGCAGTGAATGGCCCGGGACAGGTCCCAATGAGCAGTTCTTC
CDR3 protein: CASSEWPGTGPNEQFF

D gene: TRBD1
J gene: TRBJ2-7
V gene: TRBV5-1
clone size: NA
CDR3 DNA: TGCGCCAGCAGCAAGGGACAGGGGGAGTACTTC
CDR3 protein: CASSKGQGEYF

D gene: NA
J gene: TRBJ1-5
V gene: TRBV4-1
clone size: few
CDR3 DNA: TGCGCCAGCAGCCCATCCTTGACATTTCAGCCCCAGCATTTT
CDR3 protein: CASSPSLTFQPQHF

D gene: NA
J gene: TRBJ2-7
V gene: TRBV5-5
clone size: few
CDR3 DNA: TGTGCCAGCAGCCCGGGAAGCTCCTACGAGCAGTACTTC
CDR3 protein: CASSPGSSYEQYF

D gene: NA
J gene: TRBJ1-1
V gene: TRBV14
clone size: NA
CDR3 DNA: TGTGCCAGCAGCCCCTTTACAGGGAAGGCGGTCGCTGAAGCTTTCTTT
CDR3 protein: CASSPFTGKAVAEAFF

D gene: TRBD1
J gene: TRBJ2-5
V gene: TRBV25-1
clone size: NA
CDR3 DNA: TGTGCCAGCAGTGAACGACAGGGAAGAGAGACCCAGTACTTC
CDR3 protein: CASSERQGRETQYF

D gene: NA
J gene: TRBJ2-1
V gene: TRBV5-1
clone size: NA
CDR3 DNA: TGCGCCAGCAGCTCGACGACAGCGATTGCCTACAATGAGCAGTTCTTC
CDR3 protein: CASSSTTAIAYNEQFF

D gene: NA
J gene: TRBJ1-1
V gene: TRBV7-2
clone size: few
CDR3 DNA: TGTGCCAGCACCCCTCCTTCGAACACTGAAGCTTTCTTT
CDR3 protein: CASTPPSNTEAFF

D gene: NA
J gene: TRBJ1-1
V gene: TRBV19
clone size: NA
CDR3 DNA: TGTGCCAGTAGGCAGGGACATACGAACACTGAAGCTTTCTTT
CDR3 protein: CASRQGHTNTEAFF

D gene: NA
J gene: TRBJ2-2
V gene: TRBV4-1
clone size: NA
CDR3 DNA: TGCGCCAGCAGGGAAACCGGGGAGACGGGTACCGGGGAGCTGTTTTTT
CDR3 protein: CASRETGETGTGELFF

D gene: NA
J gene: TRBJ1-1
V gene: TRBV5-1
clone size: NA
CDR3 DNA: TGCGCCAGCAGCCCGCGGCCGGAGAACACTGAAGCTTTCTTT
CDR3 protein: CASSPRPENTEAFF

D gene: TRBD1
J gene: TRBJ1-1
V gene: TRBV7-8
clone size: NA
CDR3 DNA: TGTGCCAGCAGCCCACGGACAGGGGGGACTGAAGCTTTCTTT
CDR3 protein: CASSPRTGGTEAFF

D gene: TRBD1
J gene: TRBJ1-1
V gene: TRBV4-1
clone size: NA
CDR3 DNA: TGCGCCAGCAGCCAAGTTGACAGGGGGCACACTGAAGCTTTCTTT
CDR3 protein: CASSQVDRGHTEAFF

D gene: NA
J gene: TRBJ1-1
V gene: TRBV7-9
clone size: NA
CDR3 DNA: TGTGCCAGCAGCTTAGGAGGGGGGGTCACTGAAGCTTTCTTT
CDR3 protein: CASSLGGGVTEAFF

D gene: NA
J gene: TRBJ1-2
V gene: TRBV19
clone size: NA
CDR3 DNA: TGTGCCAGTAGTATATCAGGGGATGGTGGCTACACCTTC
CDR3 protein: CASSISGDGGYTF

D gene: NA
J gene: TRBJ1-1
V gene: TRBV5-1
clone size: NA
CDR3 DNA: TGCGCCAGCAGTGCGAAAGCCGAAGCTTTCTTT
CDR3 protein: CASSAKAEAFF

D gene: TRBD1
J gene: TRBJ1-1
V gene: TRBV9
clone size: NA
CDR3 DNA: TGTGCCAGCAGCGTAGGGGCAGGGGGCAACACTGAAGCTTTCTTT
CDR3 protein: CASSVGAGGNTEAFF

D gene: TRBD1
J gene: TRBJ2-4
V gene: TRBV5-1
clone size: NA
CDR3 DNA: TGCGCCAGCAGCTTGACAGGGGCCGGGGACAGTTTTCAGTACTTC
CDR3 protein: CASSLTGAGDSFQYF

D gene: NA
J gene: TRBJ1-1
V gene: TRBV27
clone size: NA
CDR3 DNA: TGTGCCAGCAGTAAGAGTGAACAGGTGAACACTGAAGCTTTCTTT
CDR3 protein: CASSKSEQVNTEAFF

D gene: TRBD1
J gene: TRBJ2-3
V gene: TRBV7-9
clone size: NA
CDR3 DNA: TGTGCCAGCAGCTTATCGACAGGGTTACCAGATACGCAGTATTTT
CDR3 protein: CASSLSTGLPDTQYF

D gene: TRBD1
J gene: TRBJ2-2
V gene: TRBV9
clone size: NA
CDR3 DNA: TGTGCCAGCAGCGGGACAGGGGGAGTCACCGGGGAGCTGTTTTTT
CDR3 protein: CASSGTGGVTGELFF

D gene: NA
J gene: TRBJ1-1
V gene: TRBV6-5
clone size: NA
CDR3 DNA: TGTGCCAGCAGTTACGGGTTCGGGGGGCTGAACACTGAAGCTTTCTTT
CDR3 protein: CASSYGFGGLNTEAFF

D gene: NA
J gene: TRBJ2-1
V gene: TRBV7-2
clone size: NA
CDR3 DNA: TGTGCCAGCAGCACCCTTTGGAGGGGGCGAGCCTACAATGAGCAGTTCTTC
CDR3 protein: CASSTLWRGRAYNEQFF

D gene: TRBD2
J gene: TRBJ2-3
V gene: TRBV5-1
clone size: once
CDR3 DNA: TGCGCCAGCAGCAAAGGCGGGGGGGCGAGCACAGATACGCAGTATTTT
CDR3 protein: CASSKGGGASTDTQYF

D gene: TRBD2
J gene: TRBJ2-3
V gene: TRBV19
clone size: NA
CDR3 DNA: TGTGCCAGTAGTATAGGGACTAGCAGCACAGATACGCAGTATTTT
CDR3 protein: CASSIGTSSTDTQYF